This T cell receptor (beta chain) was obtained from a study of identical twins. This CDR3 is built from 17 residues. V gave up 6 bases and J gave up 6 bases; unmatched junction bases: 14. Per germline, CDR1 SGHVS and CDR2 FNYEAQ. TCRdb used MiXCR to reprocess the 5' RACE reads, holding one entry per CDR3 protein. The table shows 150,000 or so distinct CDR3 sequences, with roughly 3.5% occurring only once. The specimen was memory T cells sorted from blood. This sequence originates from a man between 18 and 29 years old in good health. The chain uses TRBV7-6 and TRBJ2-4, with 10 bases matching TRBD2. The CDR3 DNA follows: TGTGCCAGCAGTAAGATCCCCCGGGCTAGCGGGGGAAACATTCAGTACTTC. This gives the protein CASSKIPRASGGNIQYF.